Below, one T cell receptor (beta chain) is given with its context. The sample is drawn from a study of T cell repertoires in cytomegalovirus infection. MiXCR, applied by TCRdb to the reads, yields one record per CDR3 protein. The sample carries about 180,000 distinct CDR3 sequences, about 18% recorded once. The TCR sequence derives from a human donor in good health (CMV status not recorded). Some clones in this sample may be carry-over from other donors' samples. Sequenced input: CD8+ T cells from PBMCs.

CDR3 in DNA: TGTGCCAGCAGGCAACTAGAACCGTACAATGAGCAGTTCTTC. It specifies CASRQLEPYNEQFF. This rearrangement joins TRBV12-3 or TRBV12-4 to TRBJ2-1; TRBD2 is a possible D gene (5 bases). V was clipped by 6 bases and J by 4 bases, with 13 bases between them. The CDR3 spans 14 residues.